This TCR beta chain was sequenced for a study of radiotherapy plus CTLA-4 blockade in lung cancer. This clone occurred a few times. Profiling relied on immunoSEQ multiplex PCR, and the TCRdb table lists in-frame clones only, not all of them. The table lists approximately 80,000 clones, roughly 70% of them singletons, with roughly 10% in the top ten. The input for sequencing was peripheral blood, taken from a patient treated with radiotherapy plus ipilimumab. The source is a human donor with non-small cell lung cancer whose response to radiotherapy plus ipilimumab could not be evaluated.

The CDR3 coding sequence is TGTGCCAGCGAAGGTACAGACTACGAGCAGTACTTC. Amino acid sequence: CASEGTDYEQYF. The rearrangement links TRBV6-5 to TRBJ2-7, with unresolved D. Germline CDR1 MNHEY, CDR2 SVGAGI. CDR3 size: 12 residues. Trimming stripped 8 bases from V and 3 bases from J, with 11 bases between.